These 23 T cell receptor beta chains were all obtained from the same sample, sequenced in a study of blood T cell repertoires in COVID-19. Only in-frame clones appear in the TCRdb table, and some are missing; sequencing was by immunoSEQ multiplex PCR. The table lists 110,000 or so clones, 85% to 90% of them singletons. The sequenced sample was peripheral blood. Source of these receptors: a human donor in a cohort sampled during active COVID-19.

The CDR3: CASRRTSGYGELFF. The CDR3 region has the DNA TGTGCCAGCAGACGCACTAGCGGTTACGGGGAGCTGTTTTTT. The rearrangement uses TRBV28 and TRBJ2-2; 8 bases agree with TRBD2. Trimming took 6 bases from V and 7 from J; bases not matched to a gene: 7. Germline V gives CDR1 MDHEN, CDR2 SYDVKM. CDR3 length equals 14 residues.

The CDR3 region has the DNA TGTGCCAGCAGTCGCAGGGGGCTTGGCTACACCTTC. Translating gives CASSRRGLGYTF. The chain has TRBV6-5 and TRBJ1-2, with 8 nucleotides matching TRBD1. Germline CDR1 reads MNHEY; CDR2 reads SVGAGI. Unmatched junction bases numbered 3, after V lost 5 bases and J lost 7 bases. This CDR3 comprises 12 residues.

This chain connects TRBV10-3 to TRBJ1-2; 11 nucleotides line up with TRBD1. The junction had 13 bases not matched to a gene; V was cut back by 6 bases and J by 4 bases. This CDR3 is 17 amino acids long. Germline V CDR1 and CDR2: ENHRY, SYGVKD. The CDR3 here is CAIRSSLDRGLGYGYTF. The CDR3 DNA reads TGTGCCATCAGGAGCTCCCTGGACAGGGGGCTAGGCTATGGCTACACCTTC.

The chain combines TRBV5-1 with TRBJ2-7, with TRBD1 matching 7 bases. The CDR3 length is 15 residues. The trim removed 1 base at V and 0 bases at J, leaving 4 bases unmatched. Germline assignment: CDR1 SGHRS and CDR2 YFSETQ. The chain's CDR3 is CASSLSRDSSYEQYF. Here the CDR3 DNA reads TGCGCCAGCAGCTTGAGTAGGGACAGCTCCTACGAGCAGTACTTC.

V is TRBV4-2 and J is TRBJ2-1; 9 positions agree with TRBD1. Per the germline V gene, CDR1 is LGHNA and CDR2 is YNFKEQ. The V and J ends lost 3 bases and 6 bases, in that order; junction bases with no gene match: 6. The CDR3 has 15 amino acids. The CDR3 protein is CASSQGQGLVNEQFF. CDR3 sequence (DNA): TGTGCCAGCAGCCAGGGACAGGGTTTGGTCAATGAGCAGTTCTTC.

This clone was counted once. A junction end diverges from the germline sequence, so it may reflect a read error. V gene TRBV7-7 combines with J gene TRBJ2-2; TRBD2 aligns across 16 bases. This CDR3 is 16 amino acids long. Looked up from germline, CDR1 is SSHAT and CDR2 is FNYEAQ (reference sequence). The CDR3 spells CASSAGLAGGPGELFF. The DNA of the CDR3 is TGTGCTAGCAGCGCGGGACTAGCGGGGGGGCCCGGGGAGCTGTTTTTT.

V and J are TRBV6-5 and TRBJ1-2, with TRBD1 matching over 10 bases. CDR1 and CDR2 (germline): MNHEY, SVGAGI. V shed 4 bases, J shed 8 bases, and the junction held 7 bases outside the gene matches. The CDR3 covers 14 residues. For the CDR3, the DNA is TGTGCCAGCAGTTCGCCGGGGGACAGGGGAGGCTACACCTTC. Its protein is CASSSPGDRGGYTF.

CDR3 sequence (DNA): TGTGCCAGCAGAAAGGCGGGACTTGCCTCCAGAGGCGAGCAGTTCTTC. The encoded protein is CASRKAGLASRGEQFF. The genes are TRBV27 and TRBJ2-1; D might be TRBD2 (6 bases). Trimming cost V 6 bases and J 10 bases, with 25 bases left between them. Germline CDR1 MNHEY, CDR2 SMNVEV (reference sequence). The CDR3 consists of 16 residues.

The chain couples TRBV5-1 to TRBJ1-2; 8 nucleotides align to TRBD1. Trimming at V came to 4 bases and at J to 4 bases, leaving 9 bases not matched to a gene. Germline-derived CDR1 and CDR2 are SGHRS and YFSETQ. This CDR3 is built from 15 residues. DNA for the CDR3: TGCGCCAGCAGCCCGACAGACAGGGGTTCCTATGGCTACACCTTC. Translating gives CASSPTDRGSYGYTF.

The chain joins TRBV6-5 to TRBJ1-1, with TRBD1 as a possible D gene (6 bases). Germline V gene sequence: CDR1 MNHEY, CDR2 SVGAGI. The CDR3 length is 15 residues. The germline V and J ends were trimmed by 6 bases and 1 base, with 15 bases remaining between them. The CDR3 protein is CASRPQGSGNTEAFF. CDR3 DNA: TGTGCCAGCAGACCACAGGGTTCGGGGAACACTGAAGCTTTCTTT.

The CDR3 sequence is CASGGSYNEQFF. CDR3 nucleotide sequence: TGTGCCAGCGGGGGATCCTACAATGAGCAGTTCTTC. The chain has TRBV19 and TRBJ2-1; tentative D call: TRBD2 (6 bases). V lost 9 bases to trimming and J lost 1 base, with 7 bases between them. The CDR3 is 12 residues long. Germline V gives CDR1 LNHDA, CDR2 SQIVND (reference sequence).

The CDR3 DNA is TGTGCCAGCAGTGACGTCAGGGGTTCACCCCTCCACTTT. Amino acid sequence: CASSDVRGSPLHF. The chain carries TRBV6-4 and TRBJ1-6; D possibly corresponds to TRBD1 (6 bases). From germline, CDR1 is MRHNA and CDR2 SNTAGT. The CDR3 runs to 13 residues. The ends were cut back, 2 bases at V and 9 bases at J, with 8 bases in the middle.

The rearrangement joins TRBV28 to TRBJ2-5; 7 bases fit TRBD1. Trimming took 5 bases from V and 9 from J; bases not matched to a gene: 6. Germline CDR1 MDHEN, CDR2 SYDVKM. The CDR3 loop spans 12 amino acids. CDR3 region: CASSLLTGAQYF. DNA for the CDR3: TGTGCCAGCAGTCTCCTCACAGGGGCCCAGTACTTC.

The chain joins TRBV7-2 to TRBJ2-6; D not certain. The V gene's germline CDR1 is SGHTA and CDR2 FQGNSA. V was pared by 2 bases and J by 1 base, with 6 bases between. This CDR3 has 15 amino acids. The CDR3 bases are TGTGCCAGCAGCTTACGTATGTCTGGGGCCAACGTCCTGACTTTC. Translating gives CASSLRMSGANVLTF.

The chain uses TRBV27 and TRBJ2-5; 7 nucleotides agree with TRBD1. CDR3 length equals 15 residues. CDR1 MNHEY and CDR2 SMNVEV come from the germline V gene (reference sequence). The ends lost 5 bases at V and 5 bases at J; junction bases unmatched: 11. CDR3 in amino acids: CASSTPGQPPETQYF. The CDR3, as DNA: TGTGCCAGCAGTACTCCGGGACAGCCGCCCGAGACCCAGTACTTC.

This rearrangement joins TRBV28 to TRBJ2-1; D not certain. The CDR3 covers 16 residues. V was pared by 0 bases and J by 0 bases, with 9 bases between. Germline CDR1 is MDHEN and CDR2 is SYDVKM. The DNA for the CDR3 is TGTGCCAGCAGTTTATGGCCCCGCGGCTCCTACAATGAGCAGTTCTTC. Translated, it gives CASSLWPRGSYNEQFF. Complete variable domain (other parts from reference TRBV28 and TRBJ2-1): DVKVTQSSRYLVKRTGEKVFLECVQDMDHENMFWYRQDPGLGLRLIYFSYDVKMKEKGDIPEGYSVSREKKERFSLILESASTNQTSMYLCASSLWPRGSYNEQFFGPGTRLTVL.

The chain couples TRBV5-1 to TRBJ2-5; no definite D call. V was cut by 4 bases and J by 5 bases, with 18 bases left in between. Germline V CDR1 and CDR2: SGHRS, YFSETQ. This CDR3 is built from 15 residues. The CDR3 region is CASSTEPPMMETQYF. In DNA form, the CDR3 reads TGCGCCAGCAGCACTGAGCCCCCAATGATGGAGACCCAGTACTTC.

The rearrangement uses TRBV14 and TRBJ2-7, with 9 positions matching TRBD1. With 3 bases clipped from V and 5 bases from J, the junction kept 8 bases outside the gene matches. Germline V gene data show CDR1 as SGHDN and CDR2 as FVKESK. The CDR3 covers 15 residues. The CDR3 region is CASSHLGQGTNEQYF. DNA of the CDR3: TGTGCCAGCAGCCATCTGGGACAGGGTACTAACGAGCAGTACTTC.

This sequence joins TRBV19 and TRBJ1-1; D uncertain. Germline V gives CDR1 LNHDA, CDR2 SQIVND (reference sequence). This CDR3 has 14 amino acids. Trimming stripped 3 bases from V and 5 bases from J, with 13 bases between. CDR3 sequence reads: CASSISVIGTEAFF. The CDR3 DNA reads as TGTGCCAGTAGTATTTCGGTTATCGGGACTGAAGCTTTCTTT.

The chain links TRBV24-1 to TRBJ2-7, with TRBD1 as a possible D gene (6 bases). V lost 4 bases and J 4 bases, leaving 16 bases between the germline ends. CDR3 size: 15 residues. The V gene's germline CDR1 is KGHDR and CDR2 SFDVKD. For the CDR3, the DNA is TGTGCCACCAGTGACAAAACAGGGACCACTTACGAGCAGTACTTC. Its translation is CATSDKTGTTYEQYF.

The chain uses TRBV7-9 and TRBJ1-5; 10 bases agree with TRBD1. J gave up 0 bases and V 1 base, and 6 bases lay outside the gene matches. The CDR3 covers 18 residues. Germline values: CDR1 SEHNR, CDR2 FQNEAQ (reference sequence). The CDR3 region is CASSLGTGGINSNQPQHF. Written as DNA, the CDR3 is TGTGCCAGCAGCTTAGGGACAGGGGGAATTAATAGCAATCAGCCCCAGCATTTT.

The V call is TRBV7-9, the J call TRBJ2-3, with 13 bases identical to TRBD2. V dropped 5 bases and J dropped 2; count of bases not matched to a gene: 4. The CDR3 contains 16 residues. Germline CDR1 SEHNR, CDR2 FQNEAQ (reference sequence). The CDR3 sequence: CASSMGLAGPTDTQYF. DNA for the CDR3: TGTGCCAGCAGCATGGGACTAGCGGGACCCACAGATACGCAGTATTTT.

The V gene is TRBV4-3, the J gene TRBJ2-2; 7 bases align to TRBD1. Germline assignment: CDR1 LGHNA and CDR2 YSLEER. The length of the CDR3 is 20 residues. Trimming at V came to 2 bases and at J to 5 bases, leaving 20 bases not matched to a gene. The CDR3 protein is CASSQRLETGNRAGTGELFF. DNA of the CDR3: TGCGCCAGCAGCCAAAGGCTTGAGACAGGGAATAGGGCCGGGACCGGGGAGCTGTTTTTT.